Presented here are 18 T cell receptor beta chains from one specimen sequenced in a study of blood T cell repertoires in COVID-19. Sequencing was performed with immunoSEQ multiplex PCR; in TCRdb, only in-frame clones are kept and a portion is missing. This table holds roughly 41,000 clones, approximately 80% found once. Sequences were obtained from peripheral blood. Receptor source: a woman at least 80 years old with acute or convalescent COVID-19.

J is TRBJ2-3 and V is TRBV7-8; TRBD1 agrees at 8 bases. Germline values: CDR1 SGHVS, CDR2 FQNEAQ. This CDR3 has 14 amino acids. Unmatched junction bases numbered 4, after V lost 5 bases and J lost 3 bases. This chain's CDR3 is CASSVDRVTDTQYF. The CDR3 bases are TGTGCCAGCAGCGTGGACAGGGTAACAGATACGCAGTATTTT.

This clone was seen a single time. This chain uses TRBV3-1 (or the pseudogene TRBV3-2) with TRBJ2-5, with 9 nucleotides matching TRBD2. The CDR3 totals 16 residues. J gave up 1 base and V 1 base, and 4 bases lay outside the gene matches. Germline assignment: CDR1 LGHDT and CDR2 YNNKEL (reference sequence). CDR3 residues: CASSQGRRGGQETQYF. The DNA of the CDR3 is TGTGCCAGCAGCCAAGGAAGGCGGGGGGGCCAAGAGACCCAGTACTTC.

The rearrangement joins TRBV9 to TRBJ2-7; TRBD1 aligns across 7 bases. Trimming cost V 4 bases and J 0 bases; bases outside gene matches: 7. Germline V lookup: CDR1 SGDLS, CDR2 YYNGEE. The CDR3 length is 15 residues. The CDR3: CASSKVGDSSYEQYF. CDR3 nucleotides: TGTGCCAGCAGCAAGGTCGGGGACAGCTCCTACGAGCAGTACTTC.

The V gene is TRBV7-2, the J gene TRBJ1-3; possible D gene TRBD1, 6 bases. Germline CDR1 and CDR2: SGHTA and FQGNSA. This CDR3 region has 18 residues. V was cut by 5 bases and J by 0 bases, with 20 bases left in between. The CDR3 protein is CASSPTARGASSGNTIYF. The CDR3, as DNA: TGTGCCAGCAGCCCCACAGCCAGGGGCGCAAGCTCTGGAAACACCATATATTTT. Full variable domain (rest looked up from reference TRBV7-2 and TRBJ1-3): GAGVSQSPSNKVTEKGKDVELRCDPISGHTALYWYRQSLGQGLEFLIYFQGNSAPDKSGLPSDRFSAERTGGSVSTLTIQRTQQEDSAVYLCASSPTARGASSGNTIYFGEGSWLTVV.

The gene calls are TRBV19 and TRBJ2-1; 9 nucleotides line up with TRBD1. CDR1 LNHDA and CDR2 SQIVND come from the germline V gene (reference sequence). The trim removed 6 bases at V and 5 bases at J, leaving 8 bases unmatched. The CDR3 totals 15 residues. DNA of the CDR3: TGTGCCAGTAGGGGGGGACAGGGAGGTAACAATGAGCAGTTCTTC. It yields the protein CASRGGQGGNNEQFF.

V is TRBV7-9 and J is TRBJ1-1; 8 bases are a match to TRBD1. V shed 5 bases, J shed 1 base, and the junction held 3 bases outside the gene matches. The germline gives CDR1 SEHNR, CDR2 FQNEAQ (reference sequence). The CDR3 loop spans 14 amino acids. The CDR3 nucleotides read TGTGCCAGCAGCCAGGGGGCCTCGAACACTGAAGCTTTCTTT. Its translation: CASSQGASNTEAFF.

The J gene is TRBJ2-3, the V gene TRBV5-1; the match to TRBD2 covers 11 bases. This CDR3 contains 16 residues. J was trimmed by 3 bases and V by 5 bases; bases with no gene match: 8. The germline gives CDR1 SGHRS, CDR2 YFSETQ. CDR3: CASRPGTSGLTDTQYF. CDR3 DNA: TGCGCCAGCAGGCCTGGGACTAGCGGTTTAACAGATACGCAGTATTTT.

This clone was counted between two and nine times. The rearrangement links TRBV6-5 to TRBJ1-1; 12 nucleotides match TRBD1. The CDR3 runs 15 residues. CDR1 is MNHEY and CDR2 is SVGAGI in the germline V gene. Trimming cost V 7 bases and J 1 base; bases outside gene matches: 4. CDR3 coding DNA: TGTGCCAGCACCGGGACAGGGGGCAGGAACACTGAAGCTTTCTTT. Protein sequence: CASTGTGGRNTEAFF.

The chain is built from TRBV7-8 and TRBJ1-1; possible D gene TRBD1, 6 bases. V lost 5 bases, J lost 1 base, and 14 bases lay in between. The CDR3 has 15 amino acids. Germline-derived CDR1 and CDR2 are SGHVS and FQNEAQ. The DNA of the CDR3 is TGTGCCAGCAGCACAAGGGGGTCGAAGAACACTGAAGCTTTCTTT. Translating gives CASSTRGSKNTEAFF.

The CDR3 is CASSQSGTGALGEAFF. The CDR3, as DNA: TGCGCCAGCAGCCAGTCCGGGACAGGGGCTTTAGGGGAAGCTTTCTTT. The V gene is TRBV4-1, the J gene TRBJ1-1, with 10 positions matching TRBD1. This CDR3 is 16 amino acids long. In germline, CDR1 is MGHRA, CDR2 YSYEKL. The V segment lost 3 bases and the J segment 8 bases; nucleotides outside the gene matches: 12.

This clone was counted only a few times. The rearrangement joins TRBV7-2 to TRBJ1-3, with D unclear. Trimming left V 0 bases short and J 4 bases short, with 10 bases between. Per the germline V gene, CDR1 is SGHTA and CDR2 is FQGNSA. This CDR3 contains 15 residues. CDR3 bases: TGTGCCAGCAGCTTAGCGCCGAGAAGAGGAAACACCATATATTTT. It is translated as CASSLAPRRGNTIYF.

This chain joins TRBV6-2 or TRBV6-3 and TRBJ2-6; D not resolved. This CDR3 has 15 residues. V lost 7 bases, J lost 0 bases, and 10 bases lay in between. Germline V gene data show CDR1 as MNHEY and CDR2 as SVGEGT. The CDR3: CASNPQISGANVLTF. The CDR3 DNA is TGTGCCAGCAACCCACAGATCTCTGGGGCCAACGTCCTGACTTTC.

This sequence joins TRBV6-4 and TRBJ1-6; D is ambiguous. V lost 4 bases, J lost 8 bases, and 9 bases lay in between. The CDR3 extends over 13 amino acids. Germline assignment: CDR1 MRHNA and CDR2 SNTAGT. CDR3 residues: CASSAEIDSPLHF. The CDR3 DNA sequence: TGTGCCAGCAGTGCCGAGATTGATTCACCCCTCCACTTT.

The rearrangement links TRBV11-2 to TRBJ1-1; D is unresolved. V lost 2 bases, J lost 10 bases, and 17 bases lay in between. This CDR3 contains 14 residues. Germline V gene data show CDR1 as SGHAT and CDR2 as FQNNGV. The CDR3 nucleotides read TGTGCCAGCAGCTTATTTGGATCAGCGGGGAGAGCTTTCTTT. Translation gives CASSLFGSAGRAFF.

The J gene is TRBJ2-5, the V gene TRBV9; maybe TRBD2 (6 bases). The CDR3 is made up of 14 amino acids. Between the trimmed V and J ends, which lost 3 bases and 4 bases, there was a span of 13 bases. Germline CDR1 and CDR2: SGDLS and YYNGEE. Here the CDR3 reads CASSAAGLGETQYF. The CDR3 DNA is TGTGCCAGCAGCGCCGCGGGGCTCGGAGAGACCCAGTACTTC.

V gene TRBV19 combines with J gene TRBJ2-3, with TRBD2 matching 7 bases. CDR1 LNHDA and CDR2 SQIVND come from the germline V gene (reference sequence). The CDR3 loop spans 15 amino acids. The ends lost 5 bases at V and 6 bases at J; junction bases unmatched: 11. The CDR3 reads CASSPLGGGLDTQYF. The DNA of the CDR3 is TGTGCCAGTAGTCCTTTGGGCGGGGGACTGGATACGCAGTATTTT.

The chain carries TRBV5-1 and TRBJ1-4, with D uncertain. CDR1 SGHRS and CDR2 YFSETQ come from the germline V gene. The CDR3 sequence is 14 residues long. Trimming removed 0 bases at V and 4 bases at J, with 7 bases between. This CDR3 is CASSLGRSNEKLFF. In DNA, the CDR3 is TGCGCCAGCAGCTTGGGACGGAGTAATGAAAAACTGTTTTTT.

This chain connects TRBV6-2 or TRBV6-3 to TRBJ1-5; D perhaps matches TRBD1 (5 bases). The CDR3 is made up of 16 amino acids. V was pared by 2 bases and J by 0 bases, with 11 bases between. Germline values: CDR1 MNHEY, CDR2 SVGEGT. The CDR3 sequence is CASSYGGTVSNQPQHF. The CDR3, as DNA: TGTGCCAGCAGTTACGGAGGGACGGTTAGCAATCAGCCCCAGCATTTT.